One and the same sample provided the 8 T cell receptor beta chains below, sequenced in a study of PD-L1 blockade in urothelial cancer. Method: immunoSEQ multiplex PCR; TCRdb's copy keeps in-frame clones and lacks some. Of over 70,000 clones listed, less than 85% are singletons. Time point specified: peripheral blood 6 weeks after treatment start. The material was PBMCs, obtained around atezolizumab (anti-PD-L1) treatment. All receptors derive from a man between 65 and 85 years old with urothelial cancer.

CDR3 sequence (DNA): TGTGCCACCAGCAGAGACGTCACAGATACGCAGTATTTT. Its translation is CATSRDVTDTQYF. J is TRBJ2-3 and V is TRBV15; D is unresolved. V was cut by 0 bases and J by 2 bases, with 3 bases left in between. Germline V gives CDR1 LNHNV, CDR2 YYDKDF (reference sequence). The CDR3 loop spans 13 amino acids.

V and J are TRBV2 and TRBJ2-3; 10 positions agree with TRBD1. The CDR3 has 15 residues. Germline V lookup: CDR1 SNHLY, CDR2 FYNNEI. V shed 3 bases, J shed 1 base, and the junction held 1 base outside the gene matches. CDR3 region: CASSDGTGGTDTQYF. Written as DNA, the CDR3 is TGTGCCAGCAGTGATGGGACAGGGGGCACAGATACGCAGTATTTT. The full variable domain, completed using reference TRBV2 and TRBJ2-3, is EPEVTQTPSHQVTQMGQEVILRCVPISNHLYFYWYRQILGQKVEFLVSFYNNEISEKSEIFDDQFSVERPDGSNFTLKIRSTKLEDSAMYFCASSDGTGGTDTQYFGPGTRLTVL.

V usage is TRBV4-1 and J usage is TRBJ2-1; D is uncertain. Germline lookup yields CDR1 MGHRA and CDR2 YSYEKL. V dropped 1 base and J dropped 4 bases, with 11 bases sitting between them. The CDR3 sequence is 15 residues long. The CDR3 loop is CASSQVSGFYNEQFF. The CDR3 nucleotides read TGCGCCAGCAGCCAAGTATCAGGCTTTTACAATGAGCAGTTCTTC.

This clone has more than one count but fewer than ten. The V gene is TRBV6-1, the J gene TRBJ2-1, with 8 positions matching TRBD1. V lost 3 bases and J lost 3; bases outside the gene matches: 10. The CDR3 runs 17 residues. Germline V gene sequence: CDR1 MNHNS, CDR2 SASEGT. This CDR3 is CASSDPRQGLGYNEQFF. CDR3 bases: TGTGCCAGCAGTGACCCCCGACAGGGGTTAGGCTACAATGAGCAGTTCTTC.

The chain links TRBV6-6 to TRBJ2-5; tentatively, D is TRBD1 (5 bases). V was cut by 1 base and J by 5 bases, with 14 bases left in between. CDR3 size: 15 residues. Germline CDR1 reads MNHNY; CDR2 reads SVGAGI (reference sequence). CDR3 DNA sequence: TGTGCCAGCAGTTACTTGGGGAAGGGGCTGGAGACCCAGTACTTC. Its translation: CASSYLGKGLETQYF.

The CDR3 reads CASSLATGGIAFF. Written as DNA, the CDR3 is TGTGCCAGCAGCTTAGCGACAGGGGGCATAGCTTTCTTT. The chain joins TRBV7-9 to TRBJ1-1; 10 nucleotides align to TRBD1. Germline CDR1 is SEHNR and CDR2 is FQNEAQ (reference sequence). The trim removed 0 bases at V and 10 bases at J, leaving 2 bases unmatched. The CDR3 is 13 amino acids.

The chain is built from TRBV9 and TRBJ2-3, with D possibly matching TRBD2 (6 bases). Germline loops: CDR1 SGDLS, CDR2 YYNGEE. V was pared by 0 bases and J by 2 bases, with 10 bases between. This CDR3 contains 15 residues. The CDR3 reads CASSVAGVNTDTQYF. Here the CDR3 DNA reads TGTGCCAGCAGCGTAGCGGGGGTTAACACAGATACGCAGTATTTT.

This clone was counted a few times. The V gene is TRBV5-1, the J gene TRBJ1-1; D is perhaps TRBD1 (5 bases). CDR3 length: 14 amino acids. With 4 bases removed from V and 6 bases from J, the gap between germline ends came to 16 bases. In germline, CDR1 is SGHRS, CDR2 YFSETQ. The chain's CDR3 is CASSPLGQDAEAFF. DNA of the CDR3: TGCGCCAGCAGCCCCCTGGGGCAAGACGCTGAAGCTTTCTTT.